The 20 T cell receptor beta chains in this list originate from one sample, sequenced in a study of blood T cell repertoires in COVID-19. The protocol was immunoSEQ multiplex PCR, while the TCRdb copy is restricted to in-frame clones and leaves out a portion. The repertoire holds about 370,000 clones, around 91% seen once, with 1% in the top ten. Input material: PBMCs or T cells enriched from blood (not recorded which). The receptors were sampled from a man aged 18 to 29 who had recovered from COVID-19.

Here the CDR3 reads CASSIGQANTEAFF. In nucleotides, the CDR3 is TGTGCCAGTAGTATAGGACAGGCCAACACTGAAGCTTTCTTT. The chain combines TRBV19 with TRBJ1-1; a weak D match, TRBD1 (6 bases). Trimming left V 1 base short and J 2 bases short, with 8 bases between. This CDR3 contains 14 residues. Per the germline V gene, CDR1 is LNHDA and CDR2 is SQIVND (reference sequence).

This clone was recorded only once. This chain links TRBV5-6 with TRBJ1-2; D might be TRBD1 (6 bases). V lost 0 bases, J lost 8 bases, and 20 bases lay in between. Germline CDR1 and CDR2: SGHDT and YYEEEE. The length of the CDR3 is 16 residues. In nucleotides, the CDR3 is TGTGCCAGCAGCTTGGACATCCTAGCAGGGGTGGAGGGCTACACCTTC. Translating gives CASSLDILAGVEGYTF.

The chain uses TRBV3-1 (or the pseudogene TRBV3-2) and TRBJ2-7; 9 nucleotides agree with TRBD1. Germline V gene lookup returns CDR1 LGHDT and CDR2 YNNKEL (reference sequence). The CDR3 loop spans 14 amino acids. The V segment lost 1 base and the J segment 5 bases; nucleotides outside the gene matches: 3. The DNA of the CDR3 is TGTGCCAGCAGCCAAGGGGACAGGGTGGACGAGCAGTACTTC. Translated: CASSQGDRVDEQYF.

V is TRBV28 and J is TRBJ2-2; D perhaps matches TRBD1 (6 bases). From germline, CDR1 is MDHEN and CDR2 SYDVKM. The CDR3 runs 13 residues. Deletions cut 6 bases from V and 5 bases from J, with 10 bases between. CDR3 DNA sequence: TGTGCCAGCAGGGACAGAATGACCGGGGAGCTGTTTTTT. Residues: CASRDRMTGELFF. The full variable domain, rest sourced from reference TRBV28 and TRBJ2-2, is DVKVTQSSRYLVKRTGEKVFLECVQDMDHENMFWYRQDPGLGLRLIYFSYDVKMKEKGDIPEGYSVSREKKERFSLILESASTNQTSMYLCASRDRMTGELFFGEGSRLTVL.

The chain uses TRBV2 and TRBJ2-1; tentatively, D is TRBD1 (6 bases). The V gene lost 8 bases and the J gene lost 5 bases, with 19 bases spanning the gap. The CDR3 consists of 15 residues. The germline gives CDR1 SNHLY, CDR2 FYNNEI. CDR3 sequence: CASGLPSGQHNEQFF. As DNA, the CDR3 is TGTGCCAGCGGACTCCCTTCCGGACAGCACAATGAGCAGTTCTTC.

This clone turned up a few times. The chain links TRBV7-8 to TRBJ2-1; 8 bases fit TRBD1. V was pared by 5 bases and J by 6 bases, with 6 bases of the junction left unmatched. This CDR3 is built from 14 residues. Germline V lookup: CDR1 SGHVS, CDR2 FQNEAQ. The CDR3 loop reads CASSQGQVLNEQFF. In nucleotides, the CDR3 is TGTGCCAGCAGCCAGGGACAGGTTCTCAATGAGCAGTTCTTC.

The chain uses TRBV5-4 and TRBJ2-1; the match to TRBD2 covers 16 bases. The germline CDR1 and CDR2 sequences are SGHNT and YYREEE (reference sequence). After removal of 3 bases from V and 3 bases from J, the junction contained 6 bases not matched to a gene. This CDR3 has 18 amino acids. CDR3 DNA: TGTGCCAGCAGCTCCGGGACTAGCGGGGGGGCGGTCTACAATGAGCAGTTCTTC. Residues: CASSSGTSGGAVYNEQFF.

This clone came up once. This rearrangement joins TRBV7-6 to TRBJ1-3; D perhaps matches TRBD1 (6 bases). The germline V gene has CDR1 SGHVS and CDR2 FNYEAQ. The CDR3 spans 15 residues. Trimming cost V 1 base and J 4 bases, with 11 bases left between them. CDR3 region: CASSLEWGLGNTIYF. CDR3 DNA sequence: TGTGCCAGCAGCTTAGAGTGGGGGCTAGGAAACACCATATATTTT.

The CDR3 spells CASSYPRRGLNNEQFF. For the CDR3, the DNA is TGTGCCAGCAGTTACCCCCGGAGGGGGCTCAACAATGAGCAGTTCTTC. The chain has TRBV6-2 or TRBV6-3 and TRBJ2-1, with a weak D call TRBD1 (7 bases). The CDR3 sequence is 16 residues long. Germline V CDR1 and CDR2: MNHEY, SVGEGT. Trimming took 2 bases from V and 5 from J, leaving 16 bases between them.

This clone was counted ten times or more. The chain is built from TRBV6-1 and TRBJ1-4; unclear D gene. The CDR3 has 15 amino acids. Per germline, CDR1 MNHNS and CDR2 SASEGT. V lost 0 bases to trimming and J lost 6 bases, with 11 bases between them. In DNA, the CDR3 is TGTGCCAGCAGTGAAGCAGGCAGGTGGTATGAAAAACTGTTTTTT. Its protein is CASSEAGRWYEKLFF.

This chain links TRBV6-5 with TRBJ2-1; tentative D call: TRBD1 (5 bases). The CDR3 runs to 15 residues. CDR1 and CDR2 from the germline V gene are MNHEY and SVGAGI. V gave up 4 bases and J gave up 5 bases, with 15 bases separating them. CDR3 bases: TGTGCCAGCAGTTTCTCGCAGGGTCGGAACAATGAGCAGTTCTTC. It specifies CASSFSQGRNNEQFF.

The chain is built from TRBV6-5 and TRBJ2-1; D is undetermined. Germline CDR1 is MNHEY and CDR2 is SVGAGI. The germline V and J ends were trimmed by 4 bases and 5 bases, with 12 bases remaining between them. The CDR3 has 14 amino acids. Here the CDR3 DNA reads TGTGCCAGCAGTTCTCAGTTTGAAGACAATGAGCAGTTCTTC. It specifies CASSSQFEDNEQFF.

The rearrangement joins TRBV12-5 to TRBJ2-1; D call uncertain. CDR3 length equals 14 residues. Germline V gives CDR1 LGHNT, CDR2 FRNRAP. V was cut by 5 bases and J by 5 bases, with 13 bases left in between. The CDR3 reads CASGRPGRHNEQFF. The CDR3 nucleotides are TGTGCTAGTGGTCGTCCGGGTAGACACAATGAGCAGTTCTTC.

The J gene is TRBJ1-1, the V gene TRBV28; TRBD1 matches 9 bases. CDR3 size: 14 residues. Germline lookup yields CDR1 MDHEN and CDR2 SYDVKM. V shed 7 bases, J shed 5 bases, and the junction held 8 bases outside the gene matches. The CDR3 DNA follows: TGTGCCAGCAACAGGGGGCTAAGTTGGACTGAAGCTTTCTTT. Amino acids: CASNRGLSWTEAFF.

The rearrangement links TRBV2 to TRBJ1-1; TRBD1 matches at 9 bases. The CDR3 covers 12 residues. V lost 6 bases to trimming and J lost 5 bases; unmatched junction nucleotides: 1. Germline lookup yields CDR1 SNHLY and CDR2 FYNNEI. The CDR3 bases are TGTGCCAGCAGCGGGACAGGGACTGAAGCTTTCTTT. It specifies CASSGTGTEAFF.

The V call is TRBV9, the J call TRBJ2-3; no clear D gene. The germline V gene encodes CDR1 SGDLS and CDR2 YYNGEE. V was cut by 4 bases and J by 0 bases, with 15 bases left in between. The CDR3 loop spans 16 amino acids. The CDR3 DNA reads as TGTGCCAGCAGCACTAATAGAATTGCTAGCACAGATACGCAGTATTTT. This codes for CASSTNRIASTDTQYF.

V and J are TRBV6-5 and TRBJ1-3, with TRBD1 matching 8 bases. V lost 6 bases to trimming and J lost 2 bases; unmatched junction nucleotides: 6. Germline lookup yields CDR1 MNHEY and CDR2 SVGAGI. There are 15 residues in the CDR3. The CDR3 protein is CASRPPTGAGNTIYF. Here the CDR3 DNA reads TGTGCCAGCAGACCCCCGACAGGGGCTGGAAACACCATATATTTT.

In DNA, the CDR3 is TGCGCCAGCAGCTCCCGGGACAGGGGAATTTCTAGCAATCAGCCCCAGCATTTT. This translates into CASSSRDRGISSNQPQHF. V and J are TRBV5-1 and TRBJ1-5, with 10 bases that match TRBD1. There are 18 residues in the CDR3. The germline gives CDR1 SGHRS, CDR2 YFSETQ. With V trimmed by 3 bases and J by 0 bases, 9 bases remained unmatched.

V is TRBV11-3 and J is TRBJ2-1; maybe TRBD2 (5 bases). Trimming took off 5 bases at V and 6 bases at J, with 14 bases between the two ends. CDR3 length: 14 amino acids. Germline V gene sequence: CDR1 SGHNT, CDR2 YENEEA. CDR3 amino acids: CASSVTRGSNEQFF. Here the CDR3 DNA reads TGTGCCAGCAGCGTAACCCGAGGGAGCAATGAGCAGTTCTTC.

The rearrangement links TRBV10-1 to TRBJ2-7, with D unresolved. Germline V gene lookup returns CDR1 WNHNN and CDR2 SYGVQD (reference sequence). V was shortened by 10 bases and J by 2 bases, with 18 bases between the two germline ends. The CDR3 is 14 amino acids. The DNA of the CDR3 is TGCGCCACCTCACCGGTAATTGGAGCCTACGAGCAGTACTTC. It codes for CATSPVIGAYEQYF.